One and the same sample provided the 14 T cell receptor beta chains below, sequenced in a study of T cell clonality in common variable immunodeficiency. Libraries were prepared by immunoSEQ multiplex PCR; TCRdb keeps only in-frame clonotypes and omits some of them. Observed in the sample are approximately 34,000 clones, none of them singletons. The sample consisted of peripheral blood mononuclear cells. These receptors were taken from a person aged 18 to 75 in good health.

The sample holds a few counts of this clone. A read error is possible here, since a much larger clone lies one base away. The CDR3 extends 3 residues past the end of the read, so its final part is completed from the germline J gene. This chain joins TRBV30 and TRBJ2-2; TRBD1 agrees at 9 bases. The CDR3 runs to 20 residues. Germline V gene lookup returns CDR1 GTSNPN and CDR2 SVGIG (reference sequence). The CDR3 region is CAWSVLKTGGPGMANEKLFF. Partial CDR3 DNA: TGTGCCTGGAGTGTTTTAAAAACAGGGGGCCCCGGGATGGCTAATGAAAAG.

This clone has at least ten counts. From the germline J gene comes the end of the CDR3, since the read stops 3 residues before it. The chain couples TRBV20-1 to TRBJ1-4; D gene ambiguous. Germline V CDR1 and CDR2: DFQATT, SNEGSKA (reference sequence). With 0 bases removed from V and 6 bases from J, the gap between germline ends came to 14 bases. CDR3 length equals 15 residues. The covered CDR3 bases are TGCAGTGCTAGAGACCCTCTAGAGGAGCATGAAAAA. Its protein product is CSARDPLEEHEK. The whole CDR3 sequence is CSARDPLEEHEKLFF.

This clone came up many times. The CDR3 extends 3 residues past the end of the read, so its final part is completed from the germline J gene. The genes are TRBV7-8 and TRBJ1-4, with TRBD1 matching over 9 bases. Germline V gene data show CDR1 as SGHVS and CDR2 as FQNEAQ. The CDR3 loop spans 17 amino acids. V was pared by 1 base and J by 0 bases, with 3 bases of the junction left unmatched. The sequenced CDR3 bases are TGTGCCAGCAGCTTAGTGGGACAGGGTACAACTAATGAAAAA. Encoded protein: CASSLVGQGTTNEK. The entire CDR3 protein reads CASSLVGQGTTNEKLFF.

This clone was observed many times. From the germline J gene comes the end of the CDR3, since the read stops 3 residues before it. The chain couples TRBV14 to TRBJ2-6; 7 bases agree with TRBD2. CDR1 SGHDN and CDR2 FVKESK come from the germline V gene. Germline trimming cut 6 bases from V and 0 bases from J; bases unmatched to any gene: 8. The CDR3 contains 17 residues. CDR3 amino acids: CASRKLGGDSGANVLTF. The sequenced part of the CDR3 DNA is TGTGCCAGCAGGAAACTGGGGGGGGACTCTGGGGCCAACGTC.

As concerns this clone: The junction departs from germline at one end; a sequencing error may be responsible. The CDR3 end falls 3 residues outside the read, so it is completed with the germline J gene. In the same sample, other DNA sequences code for this CDR3. The V and J genes are TRBV6-2 or TRBV6-3 and TRBJ1-3; TRBD1 agrees at 7 bases. Germline V CDR1 and CDR2: MNHEY, SVGEGT. The CDR3 runs 15 residues. The covered CDR3 bases are TGTGCCAGCAGTCTCGTAGGGGGCTCTGGAAACACT. This sequence encodes CASSLVGGSGNT. From start to end, the CDR3 is CASSLVGGSGNTIYF.

Points on this clone: With the read ending 3 residues before the CDR3 end, the germline J gene is used to fill in that end. The chain has TRBV7-9 and TRBJ2-7, with 9 bases aligning to TRBD1. Germline lookup yields CDR1 SEHNR and CDR2 FQNEAQ (reference sequence). V dropped 6 bases and J dropped 5; count of bases not matched to a gene: 8. The CDR3 runs to 14 residues. The part of the CDR3 DNA that was read is TGTGCCAGCAGTCTGGGGACAGGGAGCGACGAG. This sequence encodes CASSLGTGSDE. The CDR3 as a whole reads CASSLGTGSDEQYF.

This clone was counted only a few times. The observed sequence ends 3 residues before the CDR3 terminus, with the missing tail filled in from the germline J gene. The gene calls are TRBV30 and TRBJ2-3, with 7 bases that match TRBD1. The CDR3 has 16 amino acids. From germline, CDR1 is GTSNPN and CDR2 SVGIG (reference sequence). The CDR3 DNA, read in part, is TGTGCCTCGGGACAGCCTAATAAGAATTTTCAAGAGACG. Its translation is CASGQPNKNFQET. The full CDR3 protein is CASGQPNKNFQETQYF.

On this clone itself: The read ends 3 residues before the CDR3 terminus; that terminus is restored from the germline J gene. This sequence joins TRBV19 and TRBJ2-5; 10 bases are a match to TRBD2. Germline-derived CDR1 and CDR2 are LNHDA and SQIVND (reference sequence). This CDR3 region has 18 residues. CDR3 bases read: TGTGCCGACCCATTAGGGTCTAGCGGGGGAGCTAGCACAGATACC. This sequence encodes CADPLGSSGGASTDT. The entire CDR3 is CADPLGSSGGASTDTQYF. Looking up the rest from reference TRBV19 and TRBJ2-5 gives the full variable domain: DGGITQSPKYLFRKEGQNVTLSCEQNLNHDAMYWYRQDPGQGLRLIYYSQIVNDFQKGDIAEGYSVSREKKESFPLTVTSAQKNPTAFYLCADPLGSSGGASTDTQYFGPGTRLLVL.

The table lists this clone with a few counts. CDR3 residues: CSALWTSAGETQYF. CDR3 DNA (partial): TGCAGTGCCCTCTGGACTAGCGCAGGGGAGACC. V and J are TRBV20-1 and TRBJ2-5; the match to TRBD2 covers 9 bases. The CDR3 extends 3 residues past the end of the read, so its final part is completed from the germline J gene. The ends lost 6 bases at V and 5 bases at J; junction bases unmatched: 10. From germline, CDR1 is DFQATT and CDR2 SNEGSKA (reference sequence). CDR3 length: 14 amino acids.

This clone was counted between two and nine times. The observed sequence ends 3 residues before the CDR3 terminus, with the missing tail filled in from the germline J gene. The chain recombines TRBV7-2 with TRBJ1-2, with D tentatively TRBD1 (6 bases). CDR3 length equals 15 residues. Germline CDR1 is SGHTA and CDR2 is FQGNSA. CDR3 loop: CASSGRDKLLDDYTF. The sequenced CDR3 bases are TGTGCCAGCAGCGGACGGGACAAACTACTAGATGAC. The full variable domain, in which reference TRBV7-2 and TRBJ1-2 provide the parts outside the CDR3, is GAGVSQSPSNKVTEKGKDVELRCDPISGHTALYWYRQSLGQGLEFLIYFQGNSAPDKSGLPSDRFSAERTGGSVSTLTIQRTQQEDSAVYLCASSGRDKLLDDYTFGSGTRLTVV.

In this sample, this clone turned up many times. The read terminates 3 residues ahead of where the CDR3 ends, so the germline J gene completes it. The V and J genes are TRBV7-3 and TRBJ2-7; D gene unclear. CDR3 size: 15 residues. Germline values: CDR1 SGHTA, CDR2 FQGTGA. Trimming took 0 bases from V and 0 from J, leaving 9 bases between them. CDR3 residues: CASSLTPISSYEQYF. Partial CDR3 DNA: TGTGCCAGCAGCTTAACGCCGATTAGCTCCTACGAG.

This clone was counted at least ten times. The CDR3 is cut off 3 residues early in the read; its end comes from the germline J gene. The gene calls are TRBV4-2 and TRBJ2-5; 7 bases fit TRBD2. Germline values: CDR1 LGHNA, CDR2 YNFKEQ. V gave up 4 bases and J gave up 1 base; unmatched junction bases: 6. This CDR3 has 15 residues. CDR3 amino acids: CASSRTGLPQETQYF. CDR3 DNA (partial): TGTGCCAGCAGCCGGACGGGACTACCCCAAGAGACC.

This clone was found many times. The read falls 3 residues short of the CDR3 end, and the missing part is taken from the germline J gene. The rearrangement uses TRBV6-2 or TRBV6-3 and TRBJ2-7; TRBD2 agrees at 14 bases. Trimming removed 6 bases from V and 5 bases from J; junction bases left unmatched: 12. The CDR3 runs 17 residues. CDR1 and CDR2 (germline): MNHEY, SVGEGT. The CDR3 is CASSPVYQGLAGDEQYF. CDR3 DNA (partial): TGTGCCAGCAGCCCCGTGTATCAGGGACTAGCGGGAGACGAG.

About this clone: The observed sequence ends 3 residues before the CDR3 terminus, with the missing tail filled in from the germline J gene. The gene calls are TRBV2 and TRBJ1-1, with D possibly being TRBD1 (6 bases). Germline CDR1 is SNHLY and CDR2 is FYNNEI. The CDR3 has 12 residues. V lost 9 bases and J lost 4, with 12 bases in between. The chain's CDR3 is CARQGTSTEAFF. The CDR3 bases that were read are TGTGCCAGACAGGGTACGAGCACTGAA. The full variable domain, with the rest looked up from reference TRBV2 and TRBJ1-1, is EPEVTQTPSHQVTQMGQEVILRCVPISNHLYFYWYRQILGQKVEFLVSFYNNEISEKSEIFDDQFSVERPDGSNFTLKIRSTKLEDSAMYFCARQGTSTEAFFGQGTRLTVV.